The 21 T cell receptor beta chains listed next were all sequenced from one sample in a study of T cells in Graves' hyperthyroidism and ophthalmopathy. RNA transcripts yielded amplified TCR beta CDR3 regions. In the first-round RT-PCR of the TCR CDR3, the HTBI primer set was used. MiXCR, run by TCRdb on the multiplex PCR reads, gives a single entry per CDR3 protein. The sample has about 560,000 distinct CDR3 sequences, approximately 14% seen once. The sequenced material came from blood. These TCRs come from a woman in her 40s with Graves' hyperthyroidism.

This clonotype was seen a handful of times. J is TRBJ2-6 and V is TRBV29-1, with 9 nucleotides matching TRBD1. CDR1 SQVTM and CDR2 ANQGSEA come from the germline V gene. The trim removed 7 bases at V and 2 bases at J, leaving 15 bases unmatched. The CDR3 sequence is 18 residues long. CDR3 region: CSARTGAISGPGANVLTF. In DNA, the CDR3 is TGCAGCGCTCGGACAGGGGCAATATCGGGGCCTGGGGCCAACGTCCTGACTTTC.

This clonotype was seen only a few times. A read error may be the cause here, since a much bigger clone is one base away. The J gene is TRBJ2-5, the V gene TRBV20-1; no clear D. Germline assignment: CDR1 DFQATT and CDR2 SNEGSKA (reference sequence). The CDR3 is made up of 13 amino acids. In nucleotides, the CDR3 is TGCAGTGCTACCCTGCGGATACAAGAGACCCAGCACTTC. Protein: CSATLRIQETQHF.

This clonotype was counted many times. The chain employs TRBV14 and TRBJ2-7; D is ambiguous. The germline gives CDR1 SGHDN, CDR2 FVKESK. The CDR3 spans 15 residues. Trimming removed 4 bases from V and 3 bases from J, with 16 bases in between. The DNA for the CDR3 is TGTGCCAGCAGCCCAGGCCGGTATCCTAACTACGAGCAGTACTTC. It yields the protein CASSPGRYPNYEQYF.

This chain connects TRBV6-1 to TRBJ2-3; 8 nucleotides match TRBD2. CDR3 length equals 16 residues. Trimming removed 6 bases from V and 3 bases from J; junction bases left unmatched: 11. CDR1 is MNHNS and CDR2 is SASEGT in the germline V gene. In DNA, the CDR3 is TGTGCCAGCAGCCCTGCCCCGGGAGGGATTACAGATACGCAGTATTTT. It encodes CASSPAPGGITDTQYF.

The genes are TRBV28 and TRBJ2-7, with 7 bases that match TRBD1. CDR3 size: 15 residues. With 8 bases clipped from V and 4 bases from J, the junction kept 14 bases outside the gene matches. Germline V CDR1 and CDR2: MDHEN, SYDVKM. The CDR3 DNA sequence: TGTGCCAGCGCCCTCCGACAGGGAACTTTATACGAGCAGTACTTC. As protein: CASALRQGTLYEQYF.

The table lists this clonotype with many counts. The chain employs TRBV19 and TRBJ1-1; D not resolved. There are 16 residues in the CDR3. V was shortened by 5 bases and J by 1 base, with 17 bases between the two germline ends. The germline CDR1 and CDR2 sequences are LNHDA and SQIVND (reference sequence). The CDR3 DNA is TGTGCCAGTAGTCTCGGAAGGGAGGGAGGGAACACTGAAGCTTTCTTT. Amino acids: CASSLGREGGNTEAFF. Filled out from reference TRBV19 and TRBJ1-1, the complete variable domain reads DGGITQSPKYLFRKEGQNVTLSCEQNLNHDAMYWYRQDPGQGLRLIYYSQIVNDFQKGDIAEGYSVSREKKESFPLTVTSAQKNPTAFYLCASSLGREGGNTEAFFGQGTRLTVV.

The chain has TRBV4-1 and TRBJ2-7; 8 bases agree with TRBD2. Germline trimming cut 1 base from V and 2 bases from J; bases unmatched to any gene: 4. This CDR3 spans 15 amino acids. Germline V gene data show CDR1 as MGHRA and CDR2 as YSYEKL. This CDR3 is CASSQAAGLAYEQYF. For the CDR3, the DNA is TGCGCCAGCAGCCAAGCTGCGGGACTAGCCTACGAGCAGTACTTC.

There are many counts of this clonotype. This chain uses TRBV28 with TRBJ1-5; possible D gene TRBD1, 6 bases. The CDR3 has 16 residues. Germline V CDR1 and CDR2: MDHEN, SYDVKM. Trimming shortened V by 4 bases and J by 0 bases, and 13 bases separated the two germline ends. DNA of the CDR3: TGTGCCAGCAGTTCCCTCGGGACATATAGCAATCAGCCCCAGCATTTT. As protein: CASSSLGTYSNQPQHF.

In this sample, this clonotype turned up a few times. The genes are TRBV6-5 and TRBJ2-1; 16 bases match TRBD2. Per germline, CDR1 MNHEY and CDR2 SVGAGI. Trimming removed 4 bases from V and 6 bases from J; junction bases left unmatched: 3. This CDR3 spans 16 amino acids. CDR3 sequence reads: CASSLGLAGGFNEQFF. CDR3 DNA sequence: TGTGCCAGCAGTTTGGGACTAGCGGGAGGGTTCAATGAGCAGTTCTTC.

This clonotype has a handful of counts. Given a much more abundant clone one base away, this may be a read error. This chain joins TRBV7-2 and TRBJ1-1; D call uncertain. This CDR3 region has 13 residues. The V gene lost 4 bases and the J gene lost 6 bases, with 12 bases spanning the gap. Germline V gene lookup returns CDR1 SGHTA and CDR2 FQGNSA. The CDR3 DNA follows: TGTGCCAGCAGCTCCGAGGATACCTCTGAAGCTTTCTTT. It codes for CASSSEDTSEAFF.

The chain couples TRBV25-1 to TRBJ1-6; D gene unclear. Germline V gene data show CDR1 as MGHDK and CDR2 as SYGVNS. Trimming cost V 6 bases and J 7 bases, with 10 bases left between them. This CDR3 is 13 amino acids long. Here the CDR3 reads CASRRDQNSPLHF. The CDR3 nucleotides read TGTGCCAGCAGACGTGATCAGAATTCACCCCTCCACTTT.

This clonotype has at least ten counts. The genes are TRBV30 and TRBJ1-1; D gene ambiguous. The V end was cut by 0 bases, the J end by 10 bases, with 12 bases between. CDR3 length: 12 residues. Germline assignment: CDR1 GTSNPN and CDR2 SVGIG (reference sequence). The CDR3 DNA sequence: TGTGCCTGGAGTGTAACCGTCGTTACAGCTTTCTTT. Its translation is CAWSVTVVTAFF.

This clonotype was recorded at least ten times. The chain's CDR3 is CATDGIPAETQYF. Written as DNA, the CDR3 is TGTGCTACCGACGGGATACCAGCGGAGACCCAGTACTTC. The J gene is TRBJ2-5, the V gene TRBV28, with D possibly being TRBD2 (5 bases). The CDR3 length is 13 residues. Germline lookup yields CDR1 MDHEN and CDR2 SYDVKM.

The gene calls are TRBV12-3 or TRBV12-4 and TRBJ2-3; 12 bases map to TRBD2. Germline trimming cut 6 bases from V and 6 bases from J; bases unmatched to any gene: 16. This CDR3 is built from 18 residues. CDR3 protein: CASSQPLLAGGGYDTQYF. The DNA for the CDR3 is TGTGCCAGCAGCCAACCCTTACTAGCGGGGGGAGGGTACGATACGCAGTATTTT.

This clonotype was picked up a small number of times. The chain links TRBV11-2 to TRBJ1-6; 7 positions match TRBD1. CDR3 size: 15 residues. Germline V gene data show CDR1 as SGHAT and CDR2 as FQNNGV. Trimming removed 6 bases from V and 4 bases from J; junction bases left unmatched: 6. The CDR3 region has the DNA TGTGCCAGCAGAACTGGGACAGCATATAATTCACCCCTCCACTTT. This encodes CASRTGTAYNSPLHF.

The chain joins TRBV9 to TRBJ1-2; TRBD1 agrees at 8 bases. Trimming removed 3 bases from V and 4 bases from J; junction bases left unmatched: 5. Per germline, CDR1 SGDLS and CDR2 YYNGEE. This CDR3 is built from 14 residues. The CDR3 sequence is CASSAGQGPYGYTF. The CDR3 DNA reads TGTGCCAGCAGCGCCGGACAGGGCCCCTATGGCTACACCTTC.

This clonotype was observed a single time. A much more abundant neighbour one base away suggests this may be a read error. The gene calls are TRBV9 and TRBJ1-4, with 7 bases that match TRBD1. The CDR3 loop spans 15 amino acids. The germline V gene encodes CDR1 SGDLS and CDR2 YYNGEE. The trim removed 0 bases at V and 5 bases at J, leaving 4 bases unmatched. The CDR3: CASSVDAGGNEKLFF. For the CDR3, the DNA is TGTGCCAGCAGCGTAGATGCAGGGGGGAATGAAAAACTGTTTTTT.

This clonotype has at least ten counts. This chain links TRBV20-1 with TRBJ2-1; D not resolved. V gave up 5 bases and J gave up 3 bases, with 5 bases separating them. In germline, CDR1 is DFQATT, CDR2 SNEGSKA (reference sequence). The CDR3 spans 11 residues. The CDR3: CSADDYNEQFF. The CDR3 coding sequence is TGCAGTGCTGATGACTACAATGAGCAGTTCTTC.

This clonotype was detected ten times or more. CDR3 protein: CASSTYRIAGAYEQYF. The CDR3 DNA follows: TGTGCCAGCAGCACTTACCGAATAGCGGGAGCCTACGAGCAGTACTTC. This chain links TRBV7-2 with TRBJ2-7; 9 positions agree with TRBD2. After removal of 5 bases from V and 2 bases from J, the junction contained 10 bases not matched to a gene. The CDR3 is made up of 16 amino acids. Germline CDR1 and CDR2: SGHTA and FQGNSA.

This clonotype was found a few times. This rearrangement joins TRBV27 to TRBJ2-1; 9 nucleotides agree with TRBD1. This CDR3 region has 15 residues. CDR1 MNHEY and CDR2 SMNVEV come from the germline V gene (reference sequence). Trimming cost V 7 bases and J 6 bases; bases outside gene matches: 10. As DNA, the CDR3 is TGTGCCAGCACCGCAGGGACAGGGAGCGTCAATGAGCAGTTCTTC. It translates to CASTAGTGSVNEQFF.

The CDR3 loop is CASSQELGSQYF. The DNA of the CDR3 is TGCGCCAGCAGCCAAGAACTGGGATCTCAGTACTTC. The chain employs TRBV4-1 and TRBJ2-5, with D unresolved. V was pared by 0 bases and J by 11 bases, with 10 bases between. Germline values: CDR1 MGHRA, CDR2 YSYEKL. The length of the CDR3 is 12 residues.